This T cell receptor (beta chain) came from a study of T cells in Graves' hyperthyroidism and ophthalmopathy. Study-wide findings and caveats: Among thyroid clonotypes expanded above 0.001, most also appeared in blood. Ophthalmopathy, which appeared later, was predicted by the model a median approximately 6.7 months before onset.

Patients with uncontrolled infections, other autoimmune diseases, pregnancy or lactation were excluded. Orbital computed tomography and thyroid ultrasound, together with serum TRAb and thyroxine and clinical symptoms, were used for diagnoses. Concerning this clonotype itself: Its antigen is still unknown.

RNA transcripts provided the source from which TCR beta CDR3 regions were amplified. An initial round of RT-PCR targeting the TCR CDR3 relied on the HTBI primer set. In TCRdb, the multiplex PCR reads were re-called with MiXCR into one record per CDR3 protein. The profile shows approximately 640,000 distinct CDR3 sequences, 45% of them singletons. The TCR originated in an adult man with Graves' disease, either hyperthyroidism or ophthalmopathy (not recorded which). Material for sequencing was peripheral blood or thyroid tissue (not recorded which).

This CDR3 reads CASSILAGIQETQYF. CDR3 bases: TGCGCCAGCAGCATACTAGCGGGTATTCAAGAGACCCAGTACTTC. The chain carries TRBV5-1 and TRBJ2-5, with TRBD2 matching over 9 bases. V was clipped by 4 bases and J by 2 bases; unmatched bases: 6. In germline, CDR1 is SGHRS, CDR2 YFSETQ. CDR3 length equals 15 residues. Filled out from reference TRBV5-1 and TRBJ2-5, the complete variable domain reads KAGVTQTPRYLIKTRGQQVTLSCSPISGHRSVSWYQQTPGQGLQFLFEYFSETQRNKGNFPGRFSGRQFSNSRSEMNVSTLELGDSALYLCASSILAGIQETQYFGPGTRLLVL.